Below, 6 T cell receptor beta chains from the same sample are listed, as sequenced in a study of Graves' ophthalmopathy and Graves' hyperthyroidism. Amplifying from RNA transcripts, the study obtained TCR beta CDR3 regions. The workflow started with a first-round RT-PCR run with HTBI primers and then moved on to a second-round multiplex PCR. MiXCR, applied by TCRdb to the multiplex PCR reads, yields one record per CDR3 protein. The sample shows hundreds of thousands of distinct CDR3 sequences, roughly 41% of them seen only once. Sequencing used peripheral blood. The receptors stem from an adult man with Graves' ophthalmopathy.

This clonotype was found a few times. Germline is not matched at one junction end, which may reflect a read error. The chain combines TRBV10-3 with TRBJ1-3, with 9 bases identical to TRBD1. Germline V CDR1 and CDR2: ENHRY, SYGVKD. The CDR3 is made up of 15 amino acids. The CDR3 reads CASSYLRTGEHTIYF. CDR3 DNA: TGTGCCAGCAGTTACTTGCGGACAGGGGAGCACACCATATATTTT.

This clonotype was seen ten or more times. The chain combines TRBV5-1 with TRBJ2-5, with D tentatively TRBD2 (6 bases). Germline V CDR1 and CDR2: SGHRS, YFSETQ. The CDR3 runs to 14 residues. V was pared by 0 bases and J by 4 bases, with 10 bases between. The CDR3 loop is CASSLVGGRETQYF. DNA of the CDR3: TGCGCCAGCAGCTTGGTCGGGGGAAGAGAGACCCAGTACTTC.

This clonotype appeared once. A clone one base away is much larger, so this may be a read error. This sequence joins TRBV12-3 or TRBV12-4 and TRBJ1-4; 9 nucleotides agree with TRBD1. The CDR3 is 15 residues long. The CDR3 DNA reads TGTGCCAGCAGTATCCTACAGGGGGCGACGGGAAAACTGGTTTTT. It is translated as CASSILQGATGKLVF.

There are many counts of this clonotype. The V call is TRBV29-1, the J call TRBJ2-2; no definite D call. V lost 3 bases to trimming and J lost 5 bases, with 10 bases between them. In germline, CDR1 is SQVTM, CDR2 ANQGSEA. The CDR3 spans 13 residues. For the CDR3, the DNA is TGCAGCGTTGACGACACTAAGACCGGGGAGCTGTTTTTT. Encoded protein: CSVDDTKTGELFF.

This clonotype was observed many times. J is TRBJ1-2 and V is TRBV9; D is possibly TRBD1 (6 bases). The CDR3 is made up of 15 amino acids. Per the germline V gene, CDR1 is SGDLS and CDR2 is YYNGEE. Trimming shortened V by 3 bases and J by 3 bases, and 15 bases separated the two germline ends. The chain's CDR3 is CASSAPGHRDYGYTF. For the CDR3, the DNA is TGTGCCAGCAGCGCCCCGGGACATCGTGACTATGGCTACACCTTC.

This clonotype was observed a few times. The CDR3 region has the DNA TGCGCCAGCAGCTTTGCTGGACAACAAGAGACCCAGTACTTC. As protein: CASSFAGQQETQYF. The chain has TRBV5-1 and TRBJ2-5; possibly TRBD1 for D (5 bases). The V gene lost 2 bases and the J gene lost 2 bases, with 10 bases spanning the gap. The CDR3 totals 14 residues. The germline CDR1 and CDR2 sequences are SGHRS and YFSETQ.